This T cell receptor beta chain emerged from a study of T-cell memory formation after mild COVID-19. Findings and limits, study-wide: Pre-infection memory harbored some responding clones, suggesting cross-reactive memory joined. While clones contracting from day 15 to 85 were balanced between CD4 and CD8, later expanders leaned CD4+.

V lost 4 bases and J 8 bases, leaving 14 bases between the germline ends. CDR1 is LGHNA and CDR2 is YNFKEQ in the germline V gene. The CDR3 is made up of 13 amino acids. This clonotype was seen a handful of times. Antigen unknown. TCRdb re-analysed the 5' RACE reads in MiXCR, keeping a single row per CDR3 protein. The table includes about half a million distinct CDR3 sequences, 18% detected once. Sequencing was performed on PBMCs or a T cell subset sorted from them (not recorded which). This clonotype originated in an adult woman who had mild COVID-19 (a few samples of this study predate the infection). Cell type and time point are not known. The V gene is TRBV4-2, the J gene TRBJ1-1; D gene uncertain. CDR3 nucleotides: TGTGCCAGCAGCCCGACGACACCCGACGAAGCTTTCTTT. Translated: CASSPTTPDEAFF.